This T cell receptor (beta chain) was identified in a study of blood T cell repertoires in COVID-19. Trimming at V came to 3 bases and at J to 4 bases, leaving 9 bases not matched to a gene. The CDR3 has 16 residues. From germline, CDR1 is LNHDA and CDR2 SQIVND (reference sequence). Profiling relied on immunoSEQ multiplex PCR, and the TCRdb table lists in-frame clones only, not all of them. Seen here are around 97,000 clones, 85% to 90% observed once, and the top ten hold approximately 15%. This clonotype was obtained from a human donor in a cohort sampled during active COVID-19. Sequencing was done on a sample of peripheral blood. The chain is built from TRBV19 and TRBJ2-7, with 10 bases aligning to TRBD1. The CDR3, as DNA: TGTGCCAGTAGTATCGATGTCGGGACAGGGGTTTACGAGCAGTACTTC. It is translated as CASSIDVGTGVYEQYF.